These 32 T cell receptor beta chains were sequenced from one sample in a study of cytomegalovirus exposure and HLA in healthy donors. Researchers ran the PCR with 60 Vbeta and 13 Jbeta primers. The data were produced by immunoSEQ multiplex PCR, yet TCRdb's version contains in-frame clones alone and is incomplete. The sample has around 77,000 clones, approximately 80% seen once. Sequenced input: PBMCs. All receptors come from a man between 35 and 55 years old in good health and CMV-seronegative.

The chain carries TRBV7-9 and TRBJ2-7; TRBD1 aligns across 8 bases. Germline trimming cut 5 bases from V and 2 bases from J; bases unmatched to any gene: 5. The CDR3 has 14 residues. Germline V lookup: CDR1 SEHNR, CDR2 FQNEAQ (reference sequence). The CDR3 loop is CASSVTGGAYEQYF. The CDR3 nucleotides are TGTGCCAGCAGCGTTACAGGGGGAGCCTACGAGCAGTACTTC.

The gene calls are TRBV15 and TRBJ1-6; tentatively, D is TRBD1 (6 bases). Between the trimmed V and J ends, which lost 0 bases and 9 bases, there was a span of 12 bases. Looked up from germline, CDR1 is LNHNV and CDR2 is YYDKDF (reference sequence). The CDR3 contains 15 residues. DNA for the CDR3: TGTGCCACCAGCAGAGAGCCAGGGGCCAGTTCACCCCTCCACTTT. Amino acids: CATSREPGASSPLHF.

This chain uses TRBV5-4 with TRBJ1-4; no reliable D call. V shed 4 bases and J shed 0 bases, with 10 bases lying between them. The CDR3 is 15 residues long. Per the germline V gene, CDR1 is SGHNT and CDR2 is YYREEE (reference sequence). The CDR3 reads CASSQYSATNEKLFF. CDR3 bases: TGTGCCAGCAGCCAGTACAGTGCAACTAATGAAAAACTGTTTTTT.

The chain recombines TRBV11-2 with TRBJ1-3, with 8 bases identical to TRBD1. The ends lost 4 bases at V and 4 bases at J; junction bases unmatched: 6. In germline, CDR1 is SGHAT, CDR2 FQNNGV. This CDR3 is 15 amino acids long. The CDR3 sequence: CASSSRQGPGNTIYF. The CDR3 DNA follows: TGTGCCAGCAGCTCCCGACAGGGGCCAGGAAACACCATATATTTT.

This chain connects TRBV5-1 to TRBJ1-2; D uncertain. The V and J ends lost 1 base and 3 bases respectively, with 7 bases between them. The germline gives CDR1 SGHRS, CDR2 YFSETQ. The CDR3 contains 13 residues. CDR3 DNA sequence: TGCGCCAGCAGCTTGAACAGACACTATGGCTACACCTTC. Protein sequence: CASSLNRHYGYTF.

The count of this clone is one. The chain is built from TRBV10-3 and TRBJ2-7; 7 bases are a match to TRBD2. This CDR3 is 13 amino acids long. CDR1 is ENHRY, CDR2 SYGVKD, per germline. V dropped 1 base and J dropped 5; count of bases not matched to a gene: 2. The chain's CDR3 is CAISEYTSDEQYF. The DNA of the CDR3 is TGTGCCATCAGTGAGTATACTAGCGACGAGCAGTACTTC.

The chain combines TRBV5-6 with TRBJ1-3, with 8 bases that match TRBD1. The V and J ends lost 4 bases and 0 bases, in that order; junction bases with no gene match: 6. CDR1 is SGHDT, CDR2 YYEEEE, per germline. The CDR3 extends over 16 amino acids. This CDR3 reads CASSQGQALSGNTIYF. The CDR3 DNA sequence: TGTGCCAGCAGCCAGGGACAGGCGCTCTCTGGAAACACCATATATTTT.

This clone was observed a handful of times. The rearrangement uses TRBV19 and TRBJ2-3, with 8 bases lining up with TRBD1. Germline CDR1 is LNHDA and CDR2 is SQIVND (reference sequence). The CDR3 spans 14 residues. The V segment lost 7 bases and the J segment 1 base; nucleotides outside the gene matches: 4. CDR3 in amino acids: CASTTGQGTDTQYF. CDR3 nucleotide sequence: TGTGCCAGTACCACGGGACAGGGCACAGATACGCAGTATTTT.

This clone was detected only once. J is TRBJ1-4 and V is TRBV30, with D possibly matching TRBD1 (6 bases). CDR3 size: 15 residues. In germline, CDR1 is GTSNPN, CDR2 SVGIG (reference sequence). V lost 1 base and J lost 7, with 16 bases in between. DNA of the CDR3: TGTGCCTGGAGTGGAGCGGGGGGCTTTGGTGAAAAACTGTTTTTT. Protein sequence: CAWSGAGGFGEKLFF. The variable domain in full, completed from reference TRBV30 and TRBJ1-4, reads SQTIHQWPATLVQPVGSPLSLECTVEGTSNPNLYWYRQAAGRGLQLLFYSVGIGQISSEVPQNLSASRPQDRQFILSSKKLLLSDSGFYLCAWSGAGGFGEKLFFGSGTQLSVL.

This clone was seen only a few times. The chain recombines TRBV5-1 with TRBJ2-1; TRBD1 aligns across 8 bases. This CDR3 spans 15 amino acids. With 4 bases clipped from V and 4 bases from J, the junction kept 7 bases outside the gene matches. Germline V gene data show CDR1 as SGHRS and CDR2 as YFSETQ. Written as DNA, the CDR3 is TGCGCCAGCAGCCGGTCGGACAGGGATTACAATGAGCAGTTCTTC. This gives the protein CASSRSDRDYNEQFF.

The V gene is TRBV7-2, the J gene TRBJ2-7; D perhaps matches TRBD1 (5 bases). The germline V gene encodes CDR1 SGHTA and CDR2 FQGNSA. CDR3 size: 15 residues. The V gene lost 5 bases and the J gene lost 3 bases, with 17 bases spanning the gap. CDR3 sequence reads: CASSPQQGAHYEQYF. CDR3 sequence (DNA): TGTGCCAGCAGCCCTCAACAAGGGGCCCACTACGAGCAGTACTTC. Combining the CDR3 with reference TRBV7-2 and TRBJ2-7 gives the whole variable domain GAGVSQSPSNKVTEKGKDVELRCDPISGHTALYWYRQSLGQGLEFLIYFQGNSAPDKSGLPSDRFSAERTGGSVSTLTIQRTQQEDSAVYLCASSPQQGAHYEQYFGPGTRLTVT.

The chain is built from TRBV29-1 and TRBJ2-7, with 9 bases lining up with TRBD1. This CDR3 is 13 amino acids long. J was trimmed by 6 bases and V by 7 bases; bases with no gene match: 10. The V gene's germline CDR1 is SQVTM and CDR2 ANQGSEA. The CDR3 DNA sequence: TGCAGCGGGGCGAAGGACAGGGGAGGCGAGCAGTACTTC. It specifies CSGAKDRGGEQYF.

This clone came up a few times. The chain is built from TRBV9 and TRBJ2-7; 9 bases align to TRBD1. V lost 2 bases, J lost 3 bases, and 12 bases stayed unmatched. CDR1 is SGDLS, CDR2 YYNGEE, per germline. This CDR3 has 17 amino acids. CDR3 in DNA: TGTGCCAGCAGCGTCTCCTGGGGACAGGGAAAGTACTACGAGCAGTACTTC. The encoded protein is CASSVSWGQGKYYEQYF.

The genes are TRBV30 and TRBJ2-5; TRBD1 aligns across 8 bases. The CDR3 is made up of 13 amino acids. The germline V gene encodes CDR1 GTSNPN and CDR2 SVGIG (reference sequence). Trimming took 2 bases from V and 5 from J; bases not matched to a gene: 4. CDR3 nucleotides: TGTGCCTGGAGTCGACAGGGGCGGGAGACCCAGTACTTC. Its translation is CAWSRQGRETQYF.

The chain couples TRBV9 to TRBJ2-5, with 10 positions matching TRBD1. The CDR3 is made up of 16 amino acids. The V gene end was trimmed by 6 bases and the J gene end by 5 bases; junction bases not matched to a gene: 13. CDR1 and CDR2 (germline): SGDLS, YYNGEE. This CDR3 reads CASNRPGDRGKETQYF. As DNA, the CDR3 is TGTGCCAGCAACCGACCAGGGGACAGGGGCAAGGAGACCCAGTACTTC.

The CDR3 DNA follows: TGTGCCAGCAGCGTAGAGGTACAGGGCGCAACCTACGAGCAGTACTTC. It encodes CASSVEVQGATYEQYF. The chain joins TRBV9 to TRBJ2-5; weak D call: TRBD1 (6 bases). TRBJ2-7 explains the end of the DNA better; the J call may be wrong. CDR3 length equals 16 residues. CDR1 and CDR2 (germline): SGDLS, YYNGEE.

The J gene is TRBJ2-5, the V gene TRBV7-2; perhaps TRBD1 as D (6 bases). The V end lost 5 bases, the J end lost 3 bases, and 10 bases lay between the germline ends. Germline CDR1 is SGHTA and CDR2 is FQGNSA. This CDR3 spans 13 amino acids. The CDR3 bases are TGTGCCAGCAGCATAACAGGGAAAGAGACCCAGTACTTC. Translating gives CASSITGKETQYF.

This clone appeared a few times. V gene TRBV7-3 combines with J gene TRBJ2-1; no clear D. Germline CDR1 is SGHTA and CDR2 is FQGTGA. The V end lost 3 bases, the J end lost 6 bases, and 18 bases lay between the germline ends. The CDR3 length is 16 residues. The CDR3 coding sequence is TGTGCCAGCAGCTTTAGCTCGACGGGTTTCGGCAATGAGCAGTTCTTC. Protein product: CASSFSSTGFGNEQFF.

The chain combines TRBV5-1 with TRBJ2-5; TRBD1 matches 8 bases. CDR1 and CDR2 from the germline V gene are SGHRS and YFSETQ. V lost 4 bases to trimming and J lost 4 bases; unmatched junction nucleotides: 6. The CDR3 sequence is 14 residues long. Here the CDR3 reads CASSPGQGIETQYF. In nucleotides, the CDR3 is TGCGCCAGCAGCCCTGGACAGGGAATAGAGACCCAGTACTTC. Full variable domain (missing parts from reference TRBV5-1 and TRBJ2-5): KAGVTQTPRYLIKTRGQQVTLSCSPISGHRSVSWYQQTPGQGLQFLFEYFSETQRNKGNFPGRFSGRQFSNSRSEMNVSTLELGDSALYLCASSPGQGIETQYFGPGTRLLVL.

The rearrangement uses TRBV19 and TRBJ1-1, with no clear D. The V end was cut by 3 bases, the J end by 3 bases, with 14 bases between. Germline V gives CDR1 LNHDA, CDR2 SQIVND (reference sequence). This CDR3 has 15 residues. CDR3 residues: CASSIWSDTDTEAFF. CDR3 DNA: TGTGCCAGTAGTATTTGGAGTGATACCGACACTGAAGCTTTCTTT.

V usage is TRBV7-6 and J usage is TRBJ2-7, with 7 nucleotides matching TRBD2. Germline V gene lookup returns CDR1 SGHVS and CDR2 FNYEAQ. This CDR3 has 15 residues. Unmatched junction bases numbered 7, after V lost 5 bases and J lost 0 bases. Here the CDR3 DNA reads TGTGCCAGCAGCAAGTGGGGGGGGAGCTCCTACGAGCAGTACTTC. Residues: CASSKWGGSSYEQYF.

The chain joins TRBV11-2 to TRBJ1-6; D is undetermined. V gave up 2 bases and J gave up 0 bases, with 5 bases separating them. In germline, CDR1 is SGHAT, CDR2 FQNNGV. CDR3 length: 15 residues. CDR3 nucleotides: TGTGCCAGCAGCTTAATGAGCTCCTATAATTCACCCCTCCACTTT. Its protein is CASSLMSSYNSPLHF.

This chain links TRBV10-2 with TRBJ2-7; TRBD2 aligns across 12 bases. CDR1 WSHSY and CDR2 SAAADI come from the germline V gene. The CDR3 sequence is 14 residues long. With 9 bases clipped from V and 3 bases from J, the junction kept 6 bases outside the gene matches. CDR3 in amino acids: CASQRLAGDYEQYF. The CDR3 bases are TGCGCCAGTCAGCGACTAGCGGGGGACTACGAGCAGTACTTC.

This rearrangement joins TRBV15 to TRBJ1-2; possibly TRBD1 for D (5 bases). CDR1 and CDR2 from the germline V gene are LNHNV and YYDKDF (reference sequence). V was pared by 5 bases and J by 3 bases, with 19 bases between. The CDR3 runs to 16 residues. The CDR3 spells CATSPRNRDWDYGYTF. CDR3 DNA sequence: TGTGCCACCAGCCCGCGAAATCGGGACTGGGACTATGGCTACACCTTC.

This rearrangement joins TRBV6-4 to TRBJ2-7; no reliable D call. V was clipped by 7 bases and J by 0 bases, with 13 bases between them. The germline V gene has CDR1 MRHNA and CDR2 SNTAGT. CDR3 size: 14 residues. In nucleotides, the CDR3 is TGTGCCAGCATATTTCCCCCTCCCTCCTACGAGCAGTACTTC. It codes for CASIFPPPSYEQYF.

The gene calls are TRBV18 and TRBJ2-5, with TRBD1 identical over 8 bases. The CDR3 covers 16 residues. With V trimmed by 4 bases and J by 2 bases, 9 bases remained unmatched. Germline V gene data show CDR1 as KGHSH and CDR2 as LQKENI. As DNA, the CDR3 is TGTGCCAGCTCACTAAGACAGGGGAGCTCTCAAGAGACCCAGTACTTC. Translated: CASSLRQGSSQETQYF.

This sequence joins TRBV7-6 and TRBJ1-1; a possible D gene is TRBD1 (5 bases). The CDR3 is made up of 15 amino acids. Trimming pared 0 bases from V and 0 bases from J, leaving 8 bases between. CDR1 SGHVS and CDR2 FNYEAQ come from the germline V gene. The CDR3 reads CASSLAEGMNTEAFF. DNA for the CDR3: TGTGCCAGCAGCTTAGCGGAGGGGATGAACACTGAAGCTTTCTTT.

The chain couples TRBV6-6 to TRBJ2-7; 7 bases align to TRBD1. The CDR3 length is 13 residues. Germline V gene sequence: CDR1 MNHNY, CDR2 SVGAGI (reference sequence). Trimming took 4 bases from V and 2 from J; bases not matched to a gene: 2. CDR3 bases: TGTGCCAGCAGTTTAGGGACAGCCTACGAGCAGTACTTC. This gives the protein CASSLGTAYEQYF.

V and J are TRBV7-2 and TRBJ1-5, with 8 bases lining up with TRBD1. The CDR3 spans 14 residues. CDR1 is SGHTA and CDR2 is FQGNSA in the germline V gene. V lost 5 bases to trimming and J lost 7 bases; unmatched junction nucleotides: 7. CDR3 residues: CASSPTTGEQPQHF. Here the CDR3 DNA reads TGTGCCAGCAGCCCAACGACAGGGGAACAGCCCCAGCATTTT.

CDR3 protein: CASSPQTGGTEAFF. Written as DNA, the CDR3 is TGTGCCAGCAGCCCCCAGACAGGGGGCACTGAAGCTTTCTTT. J is TRBJ1-1 and V is TRBV7-3; 9 nucleotides match TRBD1. V shed 5 bases, J shed 4 bases, and the junction held 5 bases outside the gene matches. Germline V gives CDR1 SGHTA, CDR2 FQGTGA. The CDR3 covers 14 residues.

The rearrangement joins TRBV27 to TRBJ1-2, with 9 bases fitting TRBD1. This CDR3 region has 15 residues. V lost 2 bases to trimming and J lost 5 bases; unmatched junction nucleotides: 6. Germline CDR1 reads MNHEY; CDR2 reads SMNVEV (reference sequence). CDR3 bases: TGTGCCAGCAGTTTAAGGGGACAGGGTGCTTATGGCTACACCTTC. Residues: CASSLRGQGAYGYTF.

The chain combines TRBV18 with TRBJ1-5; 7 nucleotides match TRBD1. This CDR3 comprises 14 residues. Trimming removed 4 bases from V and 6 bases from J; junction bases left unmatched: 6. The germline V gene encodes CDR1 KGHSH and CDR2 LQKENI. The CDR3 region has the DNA TGTGCCAGCTCACAGGGGGCAGTGGGTCAGCCCCAGCATTTT. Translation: CASSQGAVGQPQHF.